This T cell receptor (beta chain) was recorded in a study of shared clonotypes between healthy human individuals. Study-level results: Only blood underwent sampling, and tissue repertoires likely differ.

CD45RO-negative, CCR7-positively selected cells formed the naive CD8 fraction, excluding terminally differentiated effector memory CD45RA+ cells. Donors were healthy HIV-negative adults without recent acute infections or vaccinations. On this clone itself: Its antigen is still unknown.

Researchers ran the assay at a deep level. The protocol was immunoSEQ multiplex PCR, while the TCRdb copy is restricted to in-frame clones and leaves out a portion. Of about 2.1 million clones in the sample, 85% to 95% were seen once. The CDR3 is 14 amino acids. V lost 4 bases and J 2 bases, leaving 12 bases between the germline ends. CDR1 and CDR2 from the germline V gene are MNHEY and SMNVEV (reference sequence). Sequences were obtained from naive CD8+ T cells from PBMCs. The receptor was isolated from a man aged 18 to 30 in good health. Some clones in this sample may be carry-over from other donors' samples. V is TRBV27 and J is TRBJ2-7, with D perhaps TRBD1 (6 bases). For the CDR3, the DNA is TGTGCCAGCAGTTGGGGACACGGCCCCTACGAGCAGTACTTC. This translates into CASSWGHGPYEQYF.